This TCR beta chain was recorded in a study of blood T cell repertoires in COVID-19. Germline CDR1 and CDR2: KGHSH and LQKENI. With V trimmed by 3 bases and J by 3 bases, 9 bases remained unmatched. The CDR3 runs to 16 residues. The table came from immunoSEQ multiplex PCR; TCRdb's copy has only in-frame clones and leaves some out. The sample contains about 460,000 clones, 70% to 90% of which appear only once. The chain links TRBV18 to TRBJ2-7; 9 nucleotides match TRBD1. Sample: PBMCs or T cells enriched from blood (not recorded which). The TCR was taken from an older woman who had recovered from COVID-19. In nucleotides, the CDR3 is TGTGCCAGCTCACCCTCCGGGACAGGGTTTAGCTACGAGCAGTACGTC. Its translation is CASSPSGTGFSYEQYV.